The clone carrying this TCR beta chain was counted once. These data come from a study of technical replicates of blood from four donors. Clones were sequenced by immunoSEQ multiplex PCR, and TCRdb holds only the in-frame ones, with some missing. Of nearly 95,000 clones in the sample, 90% to 97% were seen once. This TCR was recovered from a human donor in good health. The sample consisted of T cells isolated from PBMCs.

The CDR3 coding sequence is TGTGCCAGCAGTTTTATGTACGGCGGAAATGAGCAGTTCTTC. It is translated as CASSFMYGGNEQFF. V and J are TRBV28 and TRBJ2-1; no firm D call. Per the germline V gene, CDR1 is MDHEN and CDR2 is SYDVKM. This CDR3 comprises 14 residues. The V and J ends lost 3 bases and 7 bases respectively, with 13 bases between them. Looking up the rest from reference TRBV28 and TRBJ2-1 gives the full variable domain: DVKVTQSSRYLVKRTGEKVFLECVQDMDHENMFWYRQDPGLGLRLIYFSYDVKMKEKGDIPEGYSVSREKKERFSLILESASTNQTSMYLCASSFMYGGNEQFFGPGTRLTVL.